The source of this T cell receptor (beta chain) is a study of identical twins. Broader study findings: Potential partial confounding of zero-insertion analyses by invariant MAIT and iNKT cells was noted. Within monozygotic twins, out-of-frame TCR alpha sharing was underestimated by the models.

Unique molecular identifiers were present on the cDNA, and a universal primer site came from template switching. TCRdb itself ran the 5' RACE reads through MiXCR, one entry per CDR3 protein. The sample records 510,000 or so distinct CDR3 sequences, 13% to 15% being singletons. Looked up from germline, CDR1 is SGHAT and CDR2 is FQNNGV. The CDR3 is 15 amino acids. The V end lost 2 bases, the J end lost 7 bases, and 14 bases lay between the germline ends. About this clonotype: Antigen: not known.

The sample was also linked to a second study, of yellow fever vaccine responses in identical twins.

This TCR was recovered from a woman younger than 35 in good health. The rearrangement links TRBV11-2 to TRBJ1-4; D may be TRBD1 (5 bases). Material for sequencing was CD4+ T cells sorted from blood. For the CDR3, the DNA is TGTGCCAGCAGCTTATTTGAGGGCGGGGGTGAAAAACTGTTTTTT. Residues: CASSLFEGGGEKLFF.